This T cell receptor (beta chain) appears in the sequencing data of a study of cytomegalovirus exposure and HLA in healthy donors. Study-wide points: One variant, a missense change in DCLRE1C, was linked in a later analysis to TCR beta V- and J-gene trimming.

Germline V gene lookup returns CDR1 KGHSH and CDR2 LQKENI. The CDR3 runs to 13 residues. Trimming stripped 4 bases from V and 5 bases from J, with 9 bases between. Use of 60 Vbeta and 13 Jbeta primers characterized the PCR. Assay used: immunoSEQ multiplex PCR; TCRdb lists only in-frame clones, some missing. The sample lists about 190,000 clones; just under 75% were seen once. On this clone: Its antigen is as yet unknown.

V and J are TRBV18 and TRBJ2-1; D is undetermined. Sequencing was done on a sample of PBMCs. This receptor was identified in a woman aged 25 to 39 in good health and CMV-seropositive. DNA for the CDR3: TGTGCCAGCTCACTTCGGAGAGACAATGAGCAGTTCTTC. It translates to CASSLRRDNEQFF.